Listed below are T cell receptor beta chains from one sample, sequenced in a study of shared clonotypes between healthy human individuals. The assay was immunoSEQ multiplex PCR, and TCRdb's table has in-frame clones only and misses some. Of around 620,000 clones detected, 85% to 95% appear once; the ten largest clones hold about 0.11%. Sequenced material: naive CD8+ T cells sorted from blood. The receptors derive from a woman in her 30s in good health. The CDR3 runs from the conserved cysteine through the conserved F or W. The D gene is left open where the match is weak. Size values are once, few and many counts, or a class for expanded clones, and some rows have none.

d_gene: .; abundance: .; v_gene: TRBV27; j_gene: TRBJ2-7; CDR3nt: TGTGCCAGCGGAACAGGGCACTACGAGCAGTACTTC; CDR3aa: CASGTGHYEQYF
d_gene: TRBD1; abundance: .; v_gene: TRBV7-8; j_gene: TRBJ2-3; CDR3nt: TGTGCCAGCAGCTCCGGACAGGGGAGCACAGATACGCAGTATTTT; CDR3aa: CASSSGQGSTDTQYF
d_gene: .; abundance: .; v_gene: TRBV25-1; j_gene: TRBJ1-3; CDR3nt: TGTGCCAGCAGTGAACTGGGGCAGGAAGAAAACACCATATATTTT; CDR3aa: CASSELGQEENTIYF
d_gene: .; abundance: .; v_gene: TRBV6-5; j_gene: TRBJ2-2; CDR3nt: TGTGCCAGCAGTGAAGACAGCACCGGGGAGCTGTTTTTT; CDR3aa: CASSEDSTGELFF
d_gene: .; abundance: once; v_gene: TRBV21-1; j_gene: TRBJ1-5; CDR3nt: TGTGCCAGCAGGCTCTTGGACAGGGAACAGCCCCAGCATTTT; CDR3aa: CASRLLDREQPQHF
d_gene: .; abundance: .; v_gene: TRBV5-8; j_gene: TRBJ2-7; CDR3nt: TGTGCCAGCAGCTTGGATGGGGGTGAGGGCTACGAGCAGTACTTC; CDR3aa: CASSLDGGEGYEQYF
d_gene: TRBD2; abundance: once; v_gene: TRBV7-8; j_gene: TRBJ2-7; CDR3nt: TGTGCCAGCAGCCCCTCAGCGGGATACGCCTACGAGCAGTACTTC; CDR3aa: CASSPSAGYAYEQYF
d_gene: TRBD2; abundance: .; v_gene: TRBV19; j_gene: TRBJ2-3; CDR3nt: TGTGCCAGTAGGTCTGTGGTAGCGGGAGACTCAGATACGCAGTATTTT; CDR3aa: CASRSVVAGDSDTQYF
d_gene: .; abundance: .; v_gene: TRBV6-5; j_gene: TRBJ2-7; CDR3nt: TGTGCCAGCAGTTACGCCGGATCCTACGAGCAGTACTTC; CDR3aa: CASSYAGSYEQYF
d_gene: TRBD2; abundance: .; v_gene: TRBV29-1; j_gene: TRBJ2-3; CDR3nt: TGCAGCGTTGGCTTCCCTAGCGGGAGGGCAGATACGCAGTATTTT; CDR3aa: CSVGFPSGRADTQYF
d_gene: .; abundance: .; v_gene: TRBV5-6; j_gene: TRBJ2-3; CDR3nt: TGTGCCAGCAGCTTGGGGTCCCCGTCGCTACAGGATACGCAGTATTTT; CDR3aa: CASSLGSPSLQDTQYF
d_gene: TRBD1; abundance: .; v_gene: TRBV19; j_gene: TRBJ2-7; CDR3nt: TGTGCCAGTAGTTCTGGGACAGGGGTGTCCTACGAGCAGTACTTC; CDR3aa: CASSSGTGVSYEQYF
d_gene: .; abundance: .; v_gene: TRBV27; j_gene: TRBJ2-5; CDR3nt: TGTGCCAGCAGTTTATGGGTGGGGGAACAAGAGACCCAGTACTTC; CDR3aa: CASSLWVGEQETQYF
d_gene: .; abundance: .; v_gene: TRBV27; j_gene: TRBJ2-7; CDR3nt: TGTGCCAGCAGTTACGAGGGGACGGGCACCTACGAGCAGTACTTC; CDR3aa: CASSYEGTGTYEQYF
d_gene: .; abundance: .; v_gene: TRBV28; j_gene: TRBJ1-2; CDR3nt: TGTGCCAGCAGTTCGTTTTTGGCGGCGGGTAACTATGGCTACACCTTC; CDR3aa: CASSSFLAAGNYGYTF
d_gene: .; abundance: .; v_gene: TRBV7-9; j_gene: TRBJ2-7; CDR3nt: TGTGCCAGCAGCTTAGGAGATTTTAGGCACGAGCAGTACTTC; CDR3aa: CASSLGDFRHEQYF
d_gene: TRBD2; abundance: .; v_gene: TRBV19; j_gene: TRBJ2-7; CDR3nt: TGTGCCAGTAGCATCGGGCTAGCGGGAGGAGACGAGCAGTACTTC; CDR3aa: CASSIGLAGGDEQYF
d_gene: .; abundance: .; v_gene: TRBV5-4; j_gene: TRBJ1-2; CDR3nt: TGTGCCAGCAGCTTGTTTGGAGGGGGTAGTGGCTACACCTTC; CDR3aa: CASSLFGGGSGYTF
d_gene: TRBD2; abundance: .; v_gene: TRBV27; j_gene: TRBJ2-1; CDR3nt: TGTGCCAGCAGTCCCCTTTACAATTTAGCGGGAGATGGCAATGAGCAGTTCTTC; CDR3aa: CASSPLYNLAGDGNEQFF
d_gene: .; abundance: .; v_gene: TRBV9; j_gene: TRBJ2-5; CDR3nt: TGTGCCAGCAGTAGATGGGAACAAGAGACCCAGTACTTC; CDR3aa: CASSRWEQETQYF
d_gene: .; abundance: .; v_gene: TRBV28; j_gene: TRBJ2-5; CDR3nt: TGTGCCAGCAGTACCCTCGTGGCGCGAAGGACCCAGTACTTC; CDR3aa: CASSTLVARRTQYF
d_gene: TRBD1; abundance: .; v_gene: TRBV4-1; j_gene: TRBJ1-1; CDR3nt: TGCGCCAGCAGCCAAGATCGGGACAGGGCGAACACTGAAGCTTTCTTT; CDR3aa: CASSQDRDRANTEAFF
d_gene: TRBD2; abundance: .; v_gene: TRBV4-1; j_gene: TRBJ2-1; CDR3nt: TGCGCCAGCAGCCGTATCGGGAGGGCCCTCGGTAATGAGCAGTTCTTC; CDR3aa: CASSRIGRALGNEQFF
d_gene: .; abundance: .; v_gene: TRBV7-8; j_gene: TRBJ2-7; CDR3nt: TGTGCCAGCAGTTCAGGAATTCTAACCTACGAGCAGTACTTC; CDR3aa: CASSSGILTYEQYF
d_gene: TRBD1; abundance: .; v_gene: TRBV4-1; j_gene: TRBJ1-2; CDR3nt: TGCGCCAGCAGCCATCCGGGACAGGGGGCGCGAGGCTACACCTTC; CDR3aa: CASSHPGQGARGYTF
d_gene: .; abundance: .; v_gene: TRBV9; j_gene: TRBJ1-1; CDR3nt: TGTGCCAGCAGCGCCCCCCGCGGGGGGTCGGTCACTGAAGCTTTCTTT; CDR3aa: CASSAPRGGSVTEAFF
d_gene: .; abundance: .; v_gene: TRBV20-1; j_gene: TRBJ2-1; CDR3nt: TGCAGTGCTAGAGACAGTCCGGAGCAGTTCTTC; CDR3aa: CSARDSPEQFF
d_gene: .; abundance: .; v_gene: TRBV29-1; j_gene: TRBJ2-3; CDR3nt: TGCAGCGTTGACGAAGCGTTTAGCACAGATACGCAGTATTTT; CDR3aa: CSVDEAFSTDTQYF
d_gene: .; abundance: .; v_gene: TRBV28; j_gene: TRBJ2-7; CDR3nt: TGTGCCAGCAGTTTATCTACGGGGAGCCTATACTACGAGCAGTACTTC; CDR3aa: CASSLSTGSLYYEQYF
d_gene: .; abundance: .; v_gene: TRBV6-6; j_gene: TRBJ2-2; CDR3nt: TGTGCCAGCAGTGCGGCTGTCACCGGAGGGGAGCTGTTTTTT; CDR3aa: CASSAAVTGGELFF
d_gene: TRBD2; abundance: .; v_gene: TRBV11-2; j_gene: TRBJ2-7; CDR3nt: TGTGCCAGCAGCCTAGCGGGAGTCGGGAACGAGCAGTACTTC; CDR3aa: CASSLAGVGNEQYF
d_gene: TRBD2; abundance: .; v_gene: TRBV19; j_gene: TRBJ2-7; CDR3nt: TGTGCCAGCGGACTAGCGGGGGCCTACGAGCAGTACTTC; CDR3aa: CASGLAGAYEQYF
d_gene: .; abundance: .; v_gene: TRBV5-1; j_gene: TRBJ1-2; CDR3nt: TGCGCCAGCAGCTTGGTTTTTGGGTTAGCTAACTATGGCTACACCTTC; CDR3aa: CASSLVFGLANYGYTF
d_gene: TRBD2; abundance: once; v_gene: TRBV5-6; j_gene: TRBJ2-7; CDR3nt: TGTGCCAGCAGTCATAGCAGGGAGGGATCCGAGCAGTACTTC; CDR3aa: CASSHSREGSEQYF
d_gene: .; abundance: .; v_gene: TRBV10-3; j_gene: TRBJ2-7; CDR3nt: TGTGCCATCAGTGACAGGAGTACCCACTACGAGCAGTACTTC; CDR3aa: CAISDRSTHYEQYF
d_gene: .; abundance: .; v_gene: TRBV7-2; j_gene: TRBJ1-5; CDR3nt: TGTGCCAGCAGCCCCGCAGGCTTGGCCGCGGGTCAGCCCCAGCATTTT; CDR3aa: CASSPAGLAAGQPQHF
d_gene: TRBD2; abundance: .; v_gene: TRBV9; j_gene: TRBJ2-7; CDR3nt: TGTGCCAGCAGCCTCCGACTAGCGGATCCGAGCGGGGTAAACGAGCAGTACTTC; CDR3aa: CASSLRLADPSGVNEQYF
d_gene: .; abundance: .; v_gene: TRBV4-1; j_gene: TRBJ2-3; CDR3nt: TGCGCCAGCAGCCAAGATCGTAGAGGCGCTAGCACAGATACGCAGTATTTT; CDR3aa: CASSQDRRGASTDTQYF
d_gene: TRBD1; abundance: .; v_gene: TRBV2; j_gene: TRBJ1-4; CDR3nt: TGTGCCAGCAGCGCGCCCAGGGGGGCCGCGACAACTAATGAAAAACTGTTTTTT; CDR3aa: CASSAPRGAATTNEKLFF
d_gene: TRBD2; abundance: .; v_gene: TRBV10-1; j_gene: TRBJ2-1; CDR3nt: TGCGCCAGCAGTGTAACTAGCGGCAATGAGCAGTTCTTC; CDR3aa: CASSVTSGNEQFF
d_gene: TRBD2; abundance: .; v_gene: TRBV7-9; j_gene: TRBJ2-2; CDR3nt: TGTGCCAGCAGCCCGGGACTAGCGGGAGCCGGGGAGCTGTTTTTT; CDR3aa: CASSPGLAGAGELFF
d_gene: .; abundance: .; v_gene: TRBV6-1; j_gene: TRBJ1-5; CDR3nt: TGTGCCAGCAGTACCGGACAGTGGGGTAATCAGCCCCAGCATTTT; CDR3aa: CASSTGQWGNQPQHF
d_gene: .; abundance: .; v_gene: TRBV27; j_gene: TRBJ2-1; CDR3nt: TGTGCCAGCAGTTTCATCCGGGGGAACAATGAGCAGTTCTTC; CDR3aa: CASSFIRGNNEQFF
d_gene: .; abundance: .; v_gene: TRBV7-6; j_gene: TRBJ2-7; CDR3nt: TGTGCCAGCAGCATGAGTAACTCCTACGAGCAGTACTTC; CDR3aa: CASSMSNSYEQYF
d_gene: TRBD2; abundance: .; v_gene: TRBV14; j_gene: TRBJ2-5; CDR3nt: TGTGCCAGCAGCCAAGTCCGACTAGCGGGCAATTACCAAGAGACCCAGTACTTC; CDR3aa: CASSQVRLAGNYQETQYF
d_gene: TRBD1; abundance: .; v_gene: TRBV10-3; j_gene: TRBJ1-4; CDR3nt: TGTGCCATCAGTGAACCGGGACAGGGGGGGTCAACTAATGAAAAACTGTTTTTT; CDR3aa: CAISEPGQGGSTNEKLFF
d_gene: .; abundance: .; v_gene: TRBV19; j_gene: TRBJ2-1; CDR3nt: TGTGCCAGTAGTATAACCGGGAGTAACAATGAGCAGTTCTTC; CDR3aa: CASSITGSNNEQFF
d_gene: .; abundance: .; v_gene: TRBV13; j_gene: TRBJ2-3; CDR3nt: TGTGCCAGCAGCTTAGGGACAGCGGCACTCACAGATACGCAGTATTTT; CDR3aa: CASSLGTAALTDTQYF
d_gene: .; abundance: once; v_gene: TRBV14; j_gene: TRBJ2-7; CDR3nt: TGTGCCAGCAGCCCTCATGGGGGACGAGAGCAGTACTTC; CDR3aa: CASSPHGGREQYF
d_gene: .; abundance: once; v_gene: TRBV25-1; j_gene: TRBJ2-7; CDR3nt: TGTGCCAGCAGTGGGGGCCTTTTGGGGGAGCAGTACTTC; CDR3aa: CASSGGLLGEQYF
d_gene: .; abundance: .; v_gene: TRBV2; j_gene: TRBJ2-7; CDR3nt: TGTGCCAGCAGACCACGGAGCTACGAGCAGTACTTC; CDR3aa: CASRPRSYEQYF
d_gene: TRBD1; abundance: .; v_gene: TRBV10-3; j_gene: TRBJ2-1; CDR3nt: TGTGCCATCAGTGAGTCGACGGTACAGGGGAACAATGAGCAGTTCTTC; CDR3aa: CAISESTVQGNNEQFF
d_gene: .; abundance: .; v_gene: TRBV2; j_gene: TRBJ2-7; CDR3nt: TGTGCCAGCAGTGAAATCCCTTTCGAGCAGTACTTC; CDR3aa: CASSEIPFEQYF
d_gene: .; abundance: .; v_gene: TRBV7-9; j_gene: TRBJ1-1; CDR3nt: TGTGCCAGCAGCTTATTGTGGGGATCGAACACTGAAGCTTTCTTT; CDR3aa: CASSLLWGSNTEAFF
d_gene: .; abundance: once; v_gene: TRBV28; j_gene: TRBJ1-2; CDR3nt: TGTGCCAGCAGTCCCTTTTTCCTTTATGGCTACACCTTC; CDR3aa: CASSPFFLYGYTF
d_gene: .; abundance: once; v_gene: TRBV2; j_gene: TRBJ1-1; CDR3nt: TGTGCCAGCAGTGAATGGGGGACTGCGAACACTGAAGCTTTCTTT; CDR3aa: CASSEWGTANTEAFF
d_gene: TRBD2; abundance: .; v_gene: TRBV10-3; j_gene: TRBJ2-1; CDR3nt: TGTGCCATCATGGTAGCGGGCAATGAGCAGTTCTTC; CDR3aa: CAIMVAGNEQFF
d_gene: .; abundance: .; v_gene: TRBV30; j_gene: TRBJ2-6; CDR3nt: TGTGCCTGGAATTCCAGGGGGGGAGGCTCTGGGGCCAACGTCCTGACTTTC; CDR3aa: CAWNSRGGGSGANVLTF
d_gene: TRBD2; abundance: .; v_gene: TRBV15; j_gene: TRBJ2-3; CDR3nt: TGTGCCACCAGCAGAGACCGAACTAGCGGCAGCACAGATACGCAGTATTTT; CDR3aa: CATSRDRTSGSTDTQYF